This TCR beta chain was sequenced for a study of cytomegalovirus exposure and HLA in healthy donors. Study-level findings and limits: Presence/absence analyses supposed approximately even sequencing depth among donors. The later analysis indicated that the majority of CMV-associated TCR beta chains appeared HLA-restricted.

The PCR employed 60 Vbeta primers together with 13 Jbeta primers. How the authors handled the data: As a later analysis found, there were approximately 80 million unique TCR beta chains, of which roughly 11 million were shared. TCRdb keeps only in-frame clones here, not all; method: immunoSEQ multiplex PCR. The DNA gave D and trimming, while V, J and clone size come from that table. Seen here are 150,000 to 180,000 clones, about 68% observed once, and the top ten hold under 2.5%. CDR1 and CDR2 from the germline V gene are SGHTA and FQGNSA. The CDR3 spans 14 residues. The V segment lost 3 bases and the J segment 9 bases; nucleotides outside the gene matches: 3. Of note for this clone: As yet, its antigen is unknown.

Sequences were obtained from PBMCs. This TCR came from a man aged 25 to 40 in good health and CMV-seronegative. V is TRBV7-2 and J is TRBJ1-6, with TRBD1 matching 9 bases. As DNA, the CDR3 is TGTGCCAGCAGCTTCGGGACAGGGATTTCACCCCTCCACTTT. Amino acids: CASSFGTGISPLHF.